The clone carrying this T cell receptor (beta chain) was seen ten or more times. Antigen: not known. Amplification yielded TCR beta CDR3 regions, with RNA transcripts as the source. The HTBI primer set served for first-round RT-PCR of the TCR CDR3. MiXCR was run by TCRdb on the multiplex PCR reads, yielding one entry per CDR3 protein. The sample lists about 600,000 distinct CDR3 sequences; 13% to 15% were seen once. These data come from a study of T cells in Graves' hyperthyroidism and ophthalmopathy. Study observations and caveats: In validation, the model predicted ophthalmopathy. These predictions came a median 6.5 months before onset.

In germline, CDR1 is MNHNS, CDR2 SASEGT. This CDR3 is 14 amino acids long. The V gene lost 10 bases and the J gene lost 0 bases, with 15 bases spanning the gap. Each 10 ml fresh peripheral blood draw supplied the PBMCs. The sequenced sample consisted of blood. The gene calls are TRBV6-1 and TRBJ1-1; no clear D gene. The receptor's source is a woman aged 18-29 years with Graves' ophthalmopathy. The CDR3 sequence: CATTIGRLNTEAFF. The CDR3 bases are TGTGCCACCACTATTGGGCGATTGAACACTGAAGCTTTCTTT.